This TCR beta chain was profiled in a study of CD8 T cell repertoires and HIV-1 epitope variants. The wider study: Controls were a CMV, EBV and flu peptide pool, Ebola AY9 negative control, and no-peptide well. Autologous T cell-negative cells served as antigen-presenting cells in equal numbers. Epitopes were three Gag families plus Nef HW9 and YT9.

This clone came up a few times. The antigen is unknown. Here immunoSEQ multiplex PCR was the method, and the copy in TCRdb shows in-frame clones only, minus some. The repertoire consists of 4,500 to 6,500 clones, with 66% occurring once and the leading ten covering around 43%. J was trimmed by 6 bases and V by 2 bases; bases with no gene match: 4. Germline values: CDR1 WSHSY, CDR2 SAAADI. This CDR3 is 15 amino acids long. Findings of the study overall: Beta chains alone show antigen proliferation, not cytokine profile or function.

The sequencing sample was made of cultured CD8+ T cells derived from PBMCs. The sequence came from a male donor with HIV. The V gene is TRBV10-2, the J gene TRBJ2-3, with 11 bases aligning to TRBD2. DNA for the CDR3: TGCGCCAGCAGTGAGATAGGACTAGCGGGCGATACGCAGTATTTT. It encodes CASSEIGLAGDTQYF.